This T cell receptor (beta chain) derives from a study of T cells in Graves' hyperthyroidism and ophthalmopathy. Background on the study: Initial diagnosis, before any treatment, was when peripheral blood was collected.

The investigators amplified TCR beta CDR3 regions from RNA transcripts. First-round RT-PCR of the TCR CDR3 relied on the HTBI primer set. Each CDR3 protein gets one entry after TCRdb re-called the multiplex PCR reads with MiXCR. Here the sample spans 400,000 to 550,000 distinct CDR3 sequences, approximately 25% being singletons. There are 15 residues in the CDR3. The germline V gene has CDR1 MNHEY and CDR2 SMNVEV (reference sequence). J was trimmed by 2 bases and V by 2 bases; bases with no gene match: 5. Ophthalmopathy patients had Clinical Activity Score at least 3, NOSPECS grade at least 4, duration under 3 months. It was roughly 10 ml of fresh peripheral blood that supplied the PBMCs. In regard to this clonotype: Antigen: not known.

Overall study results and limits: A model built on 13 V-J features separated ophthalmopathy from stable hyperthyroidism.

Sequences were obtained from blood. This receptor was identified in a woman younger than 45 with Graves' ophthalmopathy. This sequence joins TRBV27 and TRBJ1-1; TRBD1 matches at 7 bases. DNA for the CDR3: TGTGCCAGCAGTTTAGGGGACAGATTAAACACTGAAGCTTTCTTT. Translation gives CASSLGDRLNTEAFF.